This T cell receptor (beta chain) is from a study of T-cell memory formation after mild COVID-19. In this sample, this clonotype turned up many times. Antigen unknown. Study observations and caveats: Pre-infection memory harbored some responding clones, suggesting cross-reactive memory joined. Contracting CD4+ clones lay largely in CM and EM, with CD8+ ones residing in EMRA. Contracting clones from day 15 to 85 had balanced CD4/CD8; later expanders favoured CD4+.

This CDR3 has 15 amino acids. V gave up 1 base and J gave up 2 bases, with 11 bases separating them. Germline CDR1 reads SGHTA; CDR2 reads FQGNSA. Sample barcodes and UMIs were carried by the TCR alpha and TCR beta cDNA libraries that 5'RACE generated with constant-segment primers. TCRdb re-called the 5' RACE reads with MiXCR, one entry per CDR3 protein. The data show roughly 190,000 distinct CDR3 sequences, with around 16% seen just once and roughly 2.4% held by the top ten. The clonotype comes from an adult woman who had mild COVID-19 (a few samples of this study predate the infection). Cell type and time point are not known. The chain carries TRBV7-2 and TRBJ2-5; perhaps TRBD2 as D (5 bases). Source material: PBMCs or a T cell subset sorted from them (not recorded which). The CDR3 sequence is CASSLVSGLQETQYF. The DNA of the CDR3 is TGTGCCAGCAGCTTAGTCTCTGGACTTCAAGAGACCCAGTACTTC.